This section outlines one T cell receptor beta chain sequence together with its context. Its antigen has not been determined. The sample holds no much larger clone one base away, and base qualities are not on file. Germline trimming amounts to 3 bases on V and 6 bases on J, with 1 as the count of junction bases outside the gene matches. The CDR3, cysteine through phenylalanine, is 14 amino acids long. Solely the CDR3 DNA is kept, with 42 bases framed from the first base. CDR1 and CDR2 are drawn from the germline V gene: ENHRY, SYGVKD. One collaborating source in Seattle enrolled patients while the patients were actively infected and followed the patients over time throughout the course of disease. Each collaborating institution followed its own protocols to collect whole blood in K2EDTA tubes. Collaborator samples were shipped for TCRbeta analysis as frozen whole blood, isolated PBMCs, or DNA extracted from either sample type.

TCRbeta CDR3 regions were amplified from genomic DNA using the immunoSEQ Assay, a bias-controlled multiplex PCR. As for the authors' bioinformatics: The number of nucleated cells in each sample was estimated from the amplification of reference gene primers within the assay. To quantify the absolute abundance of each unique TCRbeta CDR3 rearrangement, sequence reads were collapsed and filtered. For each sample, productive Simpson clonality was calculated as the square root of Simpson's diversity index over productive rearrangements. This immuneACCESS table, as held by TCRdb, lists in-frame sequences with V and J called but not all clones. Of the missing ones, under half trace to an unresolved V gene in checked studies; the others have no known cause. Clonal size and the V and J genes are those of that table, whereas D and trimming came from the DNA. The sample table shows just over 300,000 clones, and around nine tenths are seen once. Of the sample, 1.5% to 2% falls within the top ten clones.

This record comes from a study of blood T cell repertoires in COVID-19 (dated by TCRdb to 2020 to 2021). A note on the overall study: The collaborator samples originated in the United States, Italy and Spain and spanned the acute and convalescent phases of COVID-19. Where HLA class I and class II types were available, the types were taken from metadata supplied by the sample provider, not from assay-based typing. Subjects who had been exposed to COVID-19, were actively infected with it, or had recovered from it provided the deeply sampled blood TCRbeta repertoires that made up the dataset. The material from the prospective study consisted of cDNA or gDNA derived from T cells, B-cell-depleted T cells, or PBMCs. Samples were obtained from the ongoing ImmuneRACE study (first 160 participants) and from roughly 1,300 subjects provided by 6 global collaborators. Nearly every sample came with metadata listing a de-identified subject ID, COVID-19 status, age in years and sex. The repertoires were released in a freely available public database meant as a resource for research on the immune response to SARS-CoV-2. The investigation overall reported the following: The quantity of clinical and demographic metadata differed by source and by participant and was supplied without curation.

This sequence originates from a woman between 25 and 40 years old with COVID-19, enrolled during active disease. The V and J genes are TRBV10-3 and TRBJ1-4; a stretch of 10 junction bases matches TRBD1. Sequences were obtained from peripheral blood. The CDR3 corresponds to CAISDGTGDEKLFF. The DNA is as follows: TGTGCCATCAGTGACGGGACAGGGGATGAAAAACTGTTTTTT.